The source of this T cell receptor beta chain is a study of OX40 agonist ivuxolimab in advanced cancers. Overall study: Eligibility admitted prior anti-PD-1, anti-PD-L1 or anti-CTLA-4 therapy; about 40% had some.

Germline V gene sequence: CDR1 MGHRA, CDR2 YSYEKL. J was trimmed by 7 bases and V by 0 bases; bases with no gene match: 6. The CDR3 loop spans 15 amino acids. Clones were sequenced by immunoSEQ multiplex PCR, and TCRdb holds only the in-frame ones, with some missing. The table lists approximately 80,000 clones, almost 85% of them singletons. This specimen was CD4+ or CD8+ T cells sorted from blood, taken in a trial of the OX40 agonist ivuxolimab. The TCR sequence derives from an adult with an advanced solid tumor such as melanoma, head and neck, liver or kidney cancer. V and J are TRBV4-1 and TRBJ2-4; 7 positions agree with TRBD1. The CDR3 nucleotides read TGCGCCAGCAGCCAAGATCCCTCCAGGGGGAACATTCAGTACTTC. Its protein product is CASSQDPSRGNIQYF.